This T cell receptor beta chain stems from a study of beta chain features in type 1 diabetes. Points from the study as a whole: Patients with Type 1 diabetes showed moderately but significantly shorter TCRB CDR3s in all four CD4+ subsets.

Trimming shortened V by 5 bases and J by 9 bases, and 32 bases separated the two germline ends. CDR3 length: 19 residues. Germline CDR1 LNHNV, CDR2 YYDKDF (reference sequence). Sequencing targeted expressed TCRB transcripts, as all isolated RNA had been reverse transcribed. Assay used: immunoSEQ multiplex PCR; TCRdb lists only in-frame clones, some missing. The sample consists of a few hundred thousand clones, around an eighth of them appearing once. Comment on this clone: Its antigen is not known.

J is TRBJ2-1 and V is TRBV15, with D perhaps matching TRBD2 (6 bases). Sequenced: naive CD4+ T cells from blood. The clonotype originates from a man aged 25 to 40 with type 1 diabetes. CDR3 nucleotides: TGTGCCACCAGCCCTAGAGGGCTCTCAGTGGGGGGAACGTTCAGTGAGCAGTTCTTC. Residues: CATSPRGLSVGGTFSEQFF.